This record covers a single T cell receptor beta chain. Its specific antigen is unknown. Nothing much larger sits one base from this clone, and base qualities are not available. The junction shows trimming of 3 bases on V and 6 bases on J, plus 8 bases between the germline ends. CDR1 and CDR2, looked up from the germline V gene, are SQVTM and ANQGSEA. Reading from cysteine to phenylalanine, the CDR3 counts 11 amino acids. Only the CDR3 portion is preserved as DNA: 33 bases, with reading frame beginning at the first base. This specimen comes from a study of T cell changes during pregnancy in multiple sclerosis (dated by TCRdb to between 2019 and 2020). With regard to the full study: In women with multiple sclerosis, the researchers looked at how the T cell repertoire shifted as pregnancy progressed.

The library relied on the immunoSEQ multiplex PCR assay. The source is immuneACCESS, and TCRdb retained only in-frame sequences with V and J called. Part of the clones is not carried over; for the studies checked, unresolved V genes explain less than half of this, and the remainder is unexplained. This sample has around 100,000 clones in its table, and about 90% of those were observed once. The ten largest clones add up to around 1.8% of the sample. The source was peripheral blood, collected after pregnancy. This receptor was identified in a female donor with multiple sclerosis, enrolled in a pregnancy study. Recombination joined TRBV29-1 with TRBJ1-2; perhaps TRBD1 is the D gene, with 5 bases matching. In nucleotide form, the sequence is TGCAGCGTTGAGGGGGGACATGGCTACACCTTC. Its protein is CSVEGGHGYTF.